These 5 T cell receptor beta chains originate from one sample sequenced in a study of OX40 agonist ivuxolimab in advanced cancers. Profiling relied on immunoSEQ multiplex PCR, and the TCRdb table lists in-frame clones only, not all of them. This sample carries about 21,000 clones, about 89% of them seen once, and the ten largest clones take 15% to 20%. Sequences were derived from CD4+ or CD8+ T cells sorted from blood, sampled in a trial of the OX40 agonist ivuxolimab. The receptors were gathered from an adult with an advanced solid tumor such as melanoma, head and neck, liver or kidney cancer.

V usage is TRBV12-2 and J usage is TRBJ2-1; no DNA check was done on the table's D call, TRBD2. TRBV12-2 is a documented pseudogene. This CDR3 spans 19 amino acids. CDR3 sequence (DNA): TGTGCAAGTCGCTTCATCGGGACTAGCGGGGGGCTGAGTGACAATGAGCAGTTCTTC. It is translated as CASRFIGTSGGLSDNEQFF.

The genes are TRBV4-2 and TRBJ1-2; no firm D call. The germline gives CDR1 LGHNA, CDR2 YNFKEQ. Trimming removed 1 base from V and 4 bases from J, with 25 bases in between. The CDR3 is made up of 19 amino acids. The CDR3 sequence is CASSQGQVKDTGRLYGYTF. In DNA, the CDR3 is TGTGCCAGCAGCCAAGGTCAGGTAAAAGATACCGGGAGACTCTATGGCTACACCTTC.

V and J are TRBV5-1 and TRBJ1-6, with D unresolved. This CDR3 has 13 residues. In germline, CDR1 is SGHRS, CDR2 YFSETQ. The V end was cut by 4 bases, the J end by 10 bases, with 12 bases between. The CDR3, as DNA: TGCGCCAGCAGCCGCACGGAGAGGTCACCCCTCCACTTT. Amino acids: CASSRTERSPLHF.

The chain carries TRBV10-2 and TRBJ1-2; D is possibly TRBD1 (5 bases). This CDR3 is 12 amino acids long. Germline V gene sequence: CDR1 WSHSY, CDR2 SAAADI. V was pared by 6 bases and J by 2 bases, with 7 bases between. Here the CDR3 DNA reads TGCGCCAGCAGAGGGACGAACTATGGCTACACCTTC. Translated, it gives CASRGTNYGYTF.

V is TRBV2 and J is TRBJ2-7, with D perhaps TRBD1 or TRBD2 (5 bases each). V was cut by 10 bases and J by 5 bases, with 18 bases left in between. The germline V gene encodes CDR1 SNHLY and CDR2 FYNNEI. This CDR3 region has 13 residues. The DNA for the CDR3 is TGTGCCATCACCCCGGGGCTCTTCAACGAGCAGTACTTC. The encoded protein is CAITPGLFNEQYF.